Listed below are T cell receptor beta chains from one sample, sequenced in a study of blood T cell repertoires in COVID-19. The data were produced by immunoSEQ multiplex PCR, yet TCRdb's version contains in-frame clones alone and is incomplete. The sample has over 350,000 clones, approximately 90% seen once. What was sequenced was PBMCs or T cells enriched from blood (not recorded which). Every receptor here comes from a woman between 18 and 29 years old with acute COVID-19. CDR3s include the opening cysteine and the closing phenylalanine or tryptophan. The D gene is left open where the match is weak. Clone sizes are given selectively: once, few, many, or a class where the clone is expanded.

CDR3aa,CDR3nt,j_gene,abundance,d_gene,v_gene
CASSLNPTLDTQYF,TGTGCCAGCAGCCTAAACCCCACCCTAGATACCCAGTACTTC,TRBJ2-5,-,-,TRBV6-5
CASTLGERTDTQYF,TGCGCCAGCACCCTCGGTGAAAGAACAGATACGCAGTATTTT,TRBJ2-3,-,-,TRBV5-1
CASSVAGATDTQYF,TGTGCCAGCAGCGTAGCTGGGGCCACAGATACGCAGTATTTT,TRBJ2-3,-,-,TRBV9
CASSVDQTSGSRQYF,TGTGCCAGCAGCGTAGACCAAACTAGCGGGAGCCGGCAGTACTTC,TRBJ2-7,-,TRBD2,TRBV7-2
CATRYRTVNTEAFF,TGTGCCACGCGATATAGGACAGTGAACACTGAAGCTTTCTTT,TRBJ1-1,-,-,TRBV3-1/TRBV3-2
CASSARLGQGWSEQFF,TGTGCCAGCAGTGCCCGGTTGGGACAGGGTTGGAGTGAGCAGTTCTTC,TRBJ2-1,-,TRBD1,TRBV6-4
CASSGAGQGISPLHF,TGTGCCAGCAGTGGAGCGGGGCAGGGAATCTCACCCCTCCACTTT,TRBJ1-6,-,-,TRBV6-1
CASSTRGETQYF,TGCGCCAGCAGTACGAGAGGAGAGACCCAGTACTTC,TRBJ2-5,-,-,TRBV10-2
CASRTLTGNTIYF,TGTGCCAGCAGAACCTTAACAGGAAACACCATATATTTT,TRBJ1-3,-,-,TRBV27
CASTFPSSGSSYEQYF,TGTGCCAGCACTTTCCCGTCTAGCGGAAGCTCCTACGAGCAGTACTTC,TRBJ2-7,-,TRBD2,TRBV28
CASSQNRELQTEAFF,TGTGCCAGCAGCCAAAACAGGGAGCTACAAACTGAAGCTTTCTTT,TRBJ1-1,-,-,TRBV3-1/TRBV3-2
CASSLEGGQPQHF,TGCGCCAGCAGCTTGGAGGGAGGGCAGCCCCAGCATTTT,TRBJ1-5,-,-,TRBV5-1
CASSYSSGYEQYF,TGTGCCAGCAGTTATTCCTCGGGCTACGAGCAGTACTTC,TRBJ2-7,-,-,TRBV27
CASSVMGGDGDTQYF,TGTGCCAGCAGCGTAATGGGAGGGGATGGAGATACGCAGTATTTT,TRBJ2-3,-,TRBD2,TRBV9
CASSFDQPQHF,TGTGCCAGCAGTTTCGATCAGCCCCAGCATTTT,TRBJ1-5,-,-,TRBV28
CASSRGDWYTEAFF,TGTGCCAGCAGCCGGGGGGACTGGTACACTGAAGCTTTCTTT,TRBJ1-1,few,-,TRBV7-3
CASSEQGNTGELFF,TGCGCCAGCAGTGAGCAGGGGAACACCGGGGAGCTGTTTTTT,TRBJ2-2,-,-,TRBV10-1
CASSTRRDSFYGYTF,TGTGCCAGTAGTACGCGTCGGGACAGCTTCTATGGCTACACCTTC,TRBJ1-2,-,TRBD1,TRBV19
CASSQSPQVNSNQPQHF,TGCGCCAGCAGTCAATCCCCACAGGTCAATAGCAATCAGCCCCAGCATTTT,TRBJ1-5,-,-,TRBV23-1
CAWSSSLAAPYEQYF,TGTGCCTGGAGCTCGTCACTAGCGGCACCCTACGAGCAGTACTTC,TRBJ2-7,-,TRBD2,TRBV30
CASSATGGPNEKLFF,TGTGCCAGCAGCGCCACAGGCGGCCCTAATGAAAAACTGTTTTTT,TRBJ1-4,-,-,TRBV7-3
CASSKGTGGNEQFF,TGTGCCAGCAGCAAAGGGACAGGGGGCAATGAGCAGTTCTTC,TRBJ2-1,-,TRBD1,TRBV11-3
CATRGKRAKNIQYF,TGTGCCACAAGAGGGAAAAGGGCCAAAAACATTCAGTACTTC,TRBJ2-4,-,-,TRBV14
CASSLGVEEAFF,TGTGCCAGCAGCTTAGGAGTTGAGGAAGCTTTCTTT,TRBJ1-1,-,-,TRBV11-2
CASSLNRQETQYF,TGTGCCAGCAGCTTAAACAGGCAAGAGACCCAGTACTTC,TRBJ2-5,-,-,TRBV7-2
CASSSDRGAWYEQYF,TGTGCCAGCAGCTCCGACAGGGGGGCGTGGTACGAGCAGTACTTC,TRBJ2-7,-,TRBD1,TRBV5-8
CASSQNPENIQYF,TGTGCCAGCAGCCAAAACCCGGAAAACATTCAGTACTTC,TRBJ2-4,-,-,TRBV16
CASSHSPDNKETQYF,TGTGCCAGCAGCCATTCCCCCGACAACAAAGAGACCCAGTACTTC,TRBJ2-5,-,-,TRBV11-2
CASSFGQEKLFF,TGTGCCAGCAGCTTCGGACAGGAAAAACTGTTTTTT,TRBJ1-4,-,-,TRBV5-6
CASSGGGRETQYF,TGTGCCAGCAGCGGGGGGGGCCGGGAGACCCAGTACTTC,TRBJ2-5,-,TRBD2,TRBV6-2/TRBV6-3
CASSEDRPISGRPNEQFF,TGTGCCAGCAGTGAAGATCGGCCCATTAGCGGGAGGCCCAATGAGCAGTTCTTC,TRBJ2-1,-,TRBD2,TRBV2
CASSSRSSYEQYF,TGTGCCAGCAGTTCTCGGTCTTCCTACGAGCAGTACTTC,TRBJ2-7,-,-,TRBV27
CASSEVTGPNEQFF,TGTGCCAGCAGTGAAGTGACAGGTCCCAATGAGCAGTTCTTC,TRBJ2-1,-,-,TRBV2
CASSLRHTYEQYF,TGTGCCAGTAGTTTGAGACACACTTACGAGCAGTACTTC,TRBJ2-7,-,-,TRBV19
CASSPKLAGGSYEQYF,TGTGCCAGCTCACCCAAGCTAGCTGGAGGCTCTTACGAGCAGTACTTC,TRBJ2-7,-,-,TRBV18
CASSQGLDTQYF,TGTGCCAGCAGTCAGGGGCTCGATACGCAGTATTTT,TRBJ2-3,-,-,TRBV27
CASSPPSTGETEAFF,TGTGCCAGCTCCCCGCCTTCGACAGGTGAGACTGAAGCTTTCTTT,TRBJ1-1,-,-,TRBV18